A selection of T cell receptor beta chains follows, all from one sample in a study of shared clonotypes between healthy human individuals. Sequencing was performed with immunoSEQ multiplex PCR; in TCRdb, only in-frame clones are kept and a portion is missing. Of 2 million or so clones listed, about 95% were seen once; the top ten hold roughly 1%. Material: naive CD8+ T cells sorted from blood. These TCRs come from a man aged 18 to 35 in good health. CDR3s include the opening cysteine and the closing phenylalanine or tryptophan. The D gene is left open where the match is weak. The size field is filled for only some rows; it gives once, few, many or a size class.

TRBJ1-1,.,TRBV2,.,CASSVDSGSEAFF,TGTGCCAGCAGTGTTGACTCGGGATCTGAAGCTTTCTTT
TRBJ2-2,.,TRBV28,.,CASTENPTAMNGELFF,TGTGCCAGCACCGAAAACCCGACAGCGATGAACGGGGAGCTGTTTTTT
TRBJ1-1,.,TRBV28,.,CASSLVWVNTEAFF,TGTGCCAGCAGTTTAGTATGGGTGAACACTGAAGCTTTCTTT
TRBJ2-5,TRBD2,TRBV27,.,CASTISGGETQYF,TGTGCCAGCACCATTAGCGGGGGTGAGACCCAGTACTTC
TRBJ2-5,.,TRBV19,few,CASSPSPGTEETQYF,TGTGCCAGTAGTCCTAGTCCCGGGACGGAAGAGACCCAGTACTTC
TRBJ2-5,TRBD1,TRBV9,.,CASSPSGQGGRETQYF,TGTGCCAGCAGCCCCTCGGGACAGGGTGGTCGAGAGACCCAGTACTTC
TRBJ2-7,TRBD2,TRBV7-8,.,CASSQGLAAGVLSYEQYF,TGTGCCAGCAGCCAGGGACTAGCGGCCGGGGTACTGAGCTACGAGCAGTACTTC
TRBJ2-7,TRBD2,TRBV27,.,CASSLRLAGGPSYEQYF,TGTGCCAGCAGTTTACGACTAGCGGGGGGGCCCTCCTACGAGCAGTACTTC
TRBJ1-4,.,TRBV14,.,CASSQVTMSEKLFF,TGTGCCAGCAGCCAAGTGACGATGAGTGAAAAACTGTTTTTT
TRBJ2-2,.,TRBV27,.,CASSDTNTGELFF,TGTGCCAGCAGTGATACAAACACCGGGGAGCTGTTTTTT
TRBJ2-4,.,TRBV13,.,CASSSFTAKNIQYF,TGTGCCAGCAGCTCTTTTACAGCCAAAAACATTCAGTACTTC
TRBJ2-3,TRBD2,TRBV5-1,once,CASNDPLAGATDTQYF,TGCGCCAGCAACGACCCACTAGCGGGGGCCACAGATACGCAGTATTTT
TRBJ2-3,.,TRBV11-3,.,CASSFGYPSTDTQYF,TGTGCCAGCAGCTTTGGCTACCCAAGCACAGATACGCAGTATTTT
TRBJ2-5,TRBD2,TRBV11-2,.,CASSLGFLAGGRETQYF,TGTGCCAGCAGCTTAGGTTTCTTAGCGGGAGGAAGAGAGACCCAGTACTTC
TRBJ1-1,.,TRBV2,.,CASSPGEEAFF,TGTGCCAGCAGTCCGGGGGAGGAAGCTTTCTTT
TRBJ2-7,.,TRBV14,.,CASSYGHAGWDEQYF,TGTGCCAGCAGCTACGGACACGCCGGGTGGGACGAGCAGTACTTC
TRBJ1-5,TRBD1,TRBV25-1,.,CASSEWDSDQPQHF,TGTGCCAGCAGTGAATGGGACAGCGATCAGCCCCAGCATTTT
TRBJ2-1,TRBD2,TRBV10-1,.,CASSEHRLAGELNEQFF,TGCGCCAGCAGCGAACACCGACTAGCGGGAGAGCTCAATGAGCAGTTCTTC